These T cell receptor beta chains were read from a single sample in a study of spatial heterogeneity in lung cancer. Via MiXCR, TCRdb re-called the 5' RACE reads, giving one row per CDR3 protein. The profile covers fewer than 9,500 distinct CDR3 sequences, with roughly 8.8% appearing a single time and just under 9% taken by the ten largest. Material: lung tumor tissue, obtained at surgery. Every receptor here comes from a male donor with early-stage non-small cell lung cancer. CDR3s include the opening cysteine and the closing phenylalanine or tryptophan. Each record gives: J gene, V gene, clone size, D gene, CDR3 protein, CDR3 DNA. D genes are given only for firm matches. Clone sizes are given selectively: once, few, many, or a class where the clone is expanded.

>TRBJ2-5|TRBV7-6|medium-sized|NA
CASSGRDGETQYF
TGTGCCAGCAGCGGCCGGGACGGAGAGACCCAGTACTTC
>TRBJ2-7|TRBV12-3/TRBV12-4|many|TRBD1
CASSSTRGREQYF
TGTGCCAGCAGTTCAACTAGGGGGCGCGAGCAGTACTTC
>TRBJ2-6|TRBV28|NA|NA
CASSPAGKVGSGANVLTF
TGTGCCAGCAGCCCCGCCGGAAAAGTTGGGTCTGGGGCCAACGTCCTGACTTTC
>TRBJ1-5|TRBV7-6|few|NA
CASSSNQGPQHF
TGTGCCAGCAGCTCCAATCAGGGACCCCAGCATTTT
>TRBJ1-3|TRBV6-1|medium-sized|NA
CASSPPSNTIYF
TGTGCCAGCAGTCCGCCGTCAAACACCATATATTTT
>TRBJ1-5|TRBV20-1|NA|NA
CSARDQGYQPQHF
TGCAGTGCTAGAGATCAAGGATACCAGCCCCAGCATTTT
>TRBJ2-3|TRBV9|NA|TRBD2
CASSPISGRASTDTQYF
TGTGCCAGCAGCCCGATTAGCGGGAGGGCTAGCACAGATACGCAGTATTTT
>TRBJ1-5|TRBV6-1|NA|TRBD1
CVSNGRSGGGRNQPQHF
TGTGTCAGCAATGGGCGATCAGGGGGTGGTCGCAATCAGCCCCAGCATTTT
>TRBJ2-1|TRBV5-4|many|TRBD2
CASSLTSGRSNEQFF
TGTGCCAGCAGCTTGACTAGCGGGAGGTCGAATGAGCAGTTCTTC
>TRBJ2-7|TRBV6-5|medium-sized|NA
CASSYSPTYEQYF
TGTGCCAGCAGTTACTCCCCAACATACGAGCAGTACTTC
>TRBJ1-5|TRBV6-1|NA|NA
CASTPKGGTSNQPQHF
TGTGCCAGCACCCCGAAGGGCGGAACAAGCAATCAGCCCCAGCATTTT
>TRBJ2-3|TRBV3-1|many|NA
CASSQVAGATSTDTQYF
TGTGCCAGCAGCCAAGTGGCAGGAGCAACTAGCACAGATACGCAGTATTTT